The present T cell receptor beta chain was sequenced within a study of blood T cell repertoires in COVID-19. Study background: Acute and convalescent COVID-19 specimens originated in the United States, Italy and Spain. Nucleic acid was either cDNA or gDNA, and it came from T cells, B-cell-depleted T cells, or PBMCs.

This CDR3 has 15 residues. Trimming pared 0 bases from V and 0 bases from J, leaving 7 bases between. Germline CDR1 and CDR2: MNHEY and SVGEGT. Per the original methods: For nucleated cells, counts were estimated from reference gene primer amplification. Assay: immunoSEQ multiplex PCR; the TCRdb copy retains only in-frame clones and omits some. The V and J calls and the clone size are those of that table, but D and trimming were determined from the DNA. The sample lists around 150,000 clones; approximately 90% were seen once. Sequences were obtained from peripheral blood. V gene TRBV6-2 or TRBV6-3 combines with J gene TRBJ2-3; D gene uncertain. The sequence was obtained from a man in his late teens or twenties with acute or convalescent COVID-19. This CDR3 reads CASSYSGGSTDTQYF. DNA for the CDR3: TGTGCCAGCAGTTACTCCGGCGGAAGCACAGATACGCAGTATTTT.